A single sample is the source of the 23 T cell receptor beta chains below, sequenced in a study of T cell changes during pregnancy in multiple sclerosis. Sequenced by immunoSEQ multiplex PCR; TCRdb stores in-frame clones only, minus some. The table records tens of thousands of clones, about 90% of them present only once. The sequencing here drew on peripheral blood, taken before pregnancy. These receptor sequences come from a female donor with multiple sclerosis, enrolled in a pregnancy study.

V gene TRBV19 combines with J gene TRBJ2-6, with D unresolved. The length of the CDR3 is 19 residues. Germline V lookup: CDR1 LNHDA, CDR2 SQIVND (reference sequence). The V end lost 3 bases, the J end lost 1 base, and 19 bases lay between the germline ends. The CDR3 region has the DNA TGTGCCAGTAGTATCAGGATTCCCATCGCACCTTCTGGGGCCAACGTCCTGACTTTC. Protein sequence: CASSIRIPIAPSGANVLTF.

The rearrangement uses TRBV10-3 and TRBJ2-1; a possible D gene is TRBD1 (6 bases). Germline assignment: CDR1 ENHRY and CDR2 SYGVKD. Trimming removed 11 bases from V and 9 bases from J, with 8 bases in between. This CDR3 spans 9 amino acids. Written as DNA, the CDR3 is TGTGCCGTAGGGGGTGAGCAGTTCTTC. It translates to CAVGGEQFF.

J is TRBJ1-3 and V is TRBV27; 8 nucleotides agree with TRBD1. Germline V gene data show CDR1 as MNHEY and CDR2 as SMNVEV (reference sequence). V dropped 5 bases and J dropped 3; count of bases not matched to a gene: 9. The CDR3 loop spans 16 amino acids. The CDR3 loop reads CASSPMLGQVGNTIYF. The CDR3 DNA follows: TGTGCCAGCAGTCCAATGTTGGGACAGGTTGGAAACACCATATATTTT.

The chain links TRBV18 to TRBJ1-1, with unresolved D. CDR1 and CDR2 (germline): KGHSH, LQKENI. This CDR3 has 13 residues. With 3 bases removed from V and 4 bases from J, the gap between germline ends came to 9 bases. The CDR3 DNA sequence: TGTGCCAGCTCACCGCGGGAGTCCACTGAAGCTTTCTTT. Its protein is CASSPRESTEAFF.

The chain has TRBV27 and TRBJ2-5; 8 bases are a match to TRBD2. The CDR3 runs to 15 residues. Losses at the gene ends were 3 bases for V and 0 bases for J; bases not matched to a gene: 3. Germline lookup yields CDR1 MNHEY and CDR2 SMNVEV (reference sequence). CDR3 DNA sequence: TGTGCCAGCAGTTTGGGACTAGACTACCAAGAGACCCAGTACTTC. This gives the protein CASSLGLDYQETQYF.

The rearrangement joins TRBV27 to TRBJ2-2; the match to TRBD2 covers 8 bases. The junction had 5 bases not matched to a gene; V was cut back by 5 bases and J by 0 bases. The CDR3 loop spans 16 amino acids. Germline CDR1 is MNHEY and CDR2 is SMNVEV (reference sequence). The DNA of the CDR3 is TGTGCCAGCAGTGTTAAAGCGGGGGCGAACACCGGGGAGCTGTTTTTT. This encodes CASSVKAGANTGELFF.

This chain links TRBV2 with TRBJ2-1; tentatively, D is TRBD1 (6 bases). CDR1 is SNHLY, CDR2 FYNNEI, per germline. This CDR3 has 11 residues. V was trimmed by 9 bases and J by 4 bases, leaving 7 bases between them. The CDR3 region is CASGQYNEQFF. In DNA form, the CDR3 reads TGTGCCAGTGGACAGTACAATGAGCAGTTCTTC.

This clone showed up just a few times. This chain uses TRBV28 with TRBJ1-1, with D uncertain. The germline V gene has CDR1 MDHEN and CDR2 SYDVKM. The CDR3 spans 15 residues. Trimming shortened V by 2 bases and J by 4 bases, and 14 bases separated the two germline ends. The CDR3 loop is CASSLGLIGGTEAFF. The DNA for the CDR3 is TGTGCCAGCAGTTTAGGTCTGATCGGTGGCACTGAAGCTTTCTTT.

The rearrangement uses TRBV29-1 and TRBJ1-5, with D uncertain. V gave up 7 bases and J gave up 5 bases, with 15 bases separating them. This CDR3 is 13 amino acids long. Germline V CDR1 and CDR2: SQVTM, ANQGSEA. In DNA, the CDR3 is TGCAGCGCGCAGGCCGGGCGGGATCAGCCCCAGCATTTT. Residues: CSAQAGRDQPQHF.

V gene TRBV28 combines with J gene TRBJ2-7; possible D gene TRBD1, 6 bases. This CDR3 is built from 14 residues. The V gene lost 8 bases and the J gene lost 1 base, with 15 bases spanning the gap. Germline CDR1 MDHEN, CDR2 SYDVKM. The CDR3 sequence: CASRGRGFSYEQYF. The DNA for the CDR3 is TGTGCCAGCCGGGGCAGGGGATTTTCCTACGAGCAGTACTTC.

This rearrangement joins TRBV20-1 to TRBJ2-1; D remains unclear. CDR3 size: 10 residues. The V and J ends lost 6 bases and 3 bases respectively, with 3 bases between them. Looked up from germline, CDR1 is DFQATT and CDR2 is SNEGSKA (reference sequence). CDR3 protein: CSAFYNEQFF. In DNA, the CDR3 is TGCAGTGCCTTCTACAATGAGCAGTTCTTC.

The chain carries TRBV5-6 and TRBJ2-1; maybe TRBD1 (6 bases). The germline V gene has CDR1 SGHDT and CDR2 YYEEEE. V was cut by 4 bases and J by 3 bases, with 17 bases left in between. This CDR3 has 16 residues. CDR3 in amino acids: CASSLKTGFGYNEQFF. DNA for the CDR3: TGTGCCAGCAGCCTAAAAACAGGGTTTGGCTACAATGAGCAGTTCTTC.

CDR3 in DNA: TGTGCCAGCAGCTTAGACTTATTGGGGAGGGCCGGCTATGGCTACACCTTC. It specifies CASSLDLLGRAGYGYTF. The chain recombines TRBV7-2 with TRBJ1-2; the D is unclear. In germline, CDR1 is SGHTA, CDR2 FQGNSA. V shed 1 base and J shed 4 bases, with 19 bases lying between them. CDR3 length: 17 amino acids.

The chain employs TRBV5-1 and TRBJ2-7; D is uncertain. The CDR3 sequence is 13 residues long. Germline-derived CDR1 and CDR2 are SGHRS and YFSETQ. The V and J ends lost 1 base and 3 bases respectively, with 8 bases between them. CDR3 DNA: TGCGCCAGCAGCTTGACCCAGTTCTACGAGCAGTACTTC. Encoded protein: CASSLTQFYEQYF.

The rearrangement links TRBV28 to TRBJ1-4; possibly TRBD1 for D (5 bases). Germline CDR1 MDHEN, CDR2 SYDVKM. With 3 bases removed from V and 5 bases from J, the gap between germline ends came to 10 bases. CDR3 length: 14 residues. The CDR3 is CASSLSQGNEKLFF. Here the CDR3 DNA reads TGTGCCAGCAGTTTGTCGCAGGGAAATGAAAAACTGTTTTTT.

V gene TRBV6-6 combines with J gene TRBJ1-5, with D unclear. Per germline, CDR1 MNHNY and CDR2 SVGAGI (reference sequence). The CDR3 extends over 11 amino acids. V shed 2 bases and J shed 9 bases, with 5 bases lying between them. CDR3 region: CASSYGRPQHF. Written as DNA, the CDR3 is TGTGCCAGCAGTTACGGGCGGCCCCAGCATTTT.

The rearrangement links TRBV4-2 to TRBJ1-5, with D uncertain. CDR1 and CDR2 (germline): LGHNA, YNFKEQ. V was trimmed by 0 bases and J by 5 bases, leaving 17 bases between them. This CDR3 has 17 amino acids. DNA for the CDR3: TGTGCCAGCAGCCAAGATGGCCCCCAGCGCCCATATCAGCCCCAGCATTTT. Amino acids: CASSQDGPQRPYQPQHF.

The V gene is TRBV7-9, the J gene TRBJ2-5; TRBD2 matches at 9 bases. The CDR3 length is 18 residues. V was pared by 2 bases and J by 0 bases, with 10 bases of the junction left unmatched. Germline V gene lookup returns CDR1 SEHNR and CDR2 FQNEAQ (reference sequence). DNA of the CDR3: TGTGCCAGCAGCTTATCCACTAGCGGGCCCCTCTACCAAGAGACCCAGTACTTC. Its translation: CASSLSTSGPLYQETQYF.

The chain links TRBV4-2 to TRBJ1-4, with 7 bases matching TRBD1. This CDR3 region has 14 residues. The junction had 1 base not matched to a gene; V was cut back by 0 bases and J by 6 bases. The germline gives CDR1 LGHNA, CDR2 YNFKEQ. The CDR3 loop is CASSQDQGDEKLFF. CDR3 in DNA: TGTGCCAGCAGCCAAGATCAGGGGGATGAAAAACTGTTTTTT.

J is TRBJ2-7 and V is TRBV5-6; possible D gene TRBD2, 6 bases. The CDR3 is 15 amino acids. V was clipped by 6 bases and J by 3 bases, with 19 bases between them. Germline loops: CDR1 SGHDT, CDR2 YYEEEE. The CDR3 DNA follows: TGTGCCAGCACATGGGGGTTTGGGGGGAACTACGAGCAGTACTTC. Translated: CASTWGFGGNYEQYF.

This clone was seen only once. The CDR3 loop reads CAIRDLSSTGELFF. The CDR3 coding sequence is TGTGCCATCAGGGATCTTTCTAGCACCGGGGAGCTGTTTTTT. This chain links TRBV10-3 with TRBJ2-2; D is undetermined. Germline V CDR1 and CDR2: ENHRY, SYGVKD. V shed 6 bases and J shed 4 bases, with 12 bases lying between them. The CDR3 runs 14 residues.

V is TRBV7-9 and J is TRBJ2-6; D possibly corresponds to TRBD1 (7 bases). Trimming cost V 5 bases and J 4 bases, with 24 bases left between them. This CDR3 is 19 amino acids long. CDR1 and CDR2 from the germline V gene are SEHNR and FQNEAQ (reference sequence). Written as DNA, the CDR3 is TGTGCCAGCAGCCCCCGACAGGGACTGGGGATAGGGGGGGCCAACGTCCTGACTTTC. Translation: CASSPRQGLGIGGANVLTF.

J is TRBJ2-7 and V is TRBV19, with 7 bases lining up with TRBD1. Germline V lookup: CDR1 LNHDA, CDR2 SQIVND (reference sequence). This CDR3 contains 15 residues. J was trimmed by 6 bases and V by 2 bases; bases with no gene match: 10. The CDR3 DNA is TGTGCCAGTAGTATAACAGGGGCAGAGGTGTCCGAGCAGTACTTC. It specifies CASSITGAEVSEQYF.